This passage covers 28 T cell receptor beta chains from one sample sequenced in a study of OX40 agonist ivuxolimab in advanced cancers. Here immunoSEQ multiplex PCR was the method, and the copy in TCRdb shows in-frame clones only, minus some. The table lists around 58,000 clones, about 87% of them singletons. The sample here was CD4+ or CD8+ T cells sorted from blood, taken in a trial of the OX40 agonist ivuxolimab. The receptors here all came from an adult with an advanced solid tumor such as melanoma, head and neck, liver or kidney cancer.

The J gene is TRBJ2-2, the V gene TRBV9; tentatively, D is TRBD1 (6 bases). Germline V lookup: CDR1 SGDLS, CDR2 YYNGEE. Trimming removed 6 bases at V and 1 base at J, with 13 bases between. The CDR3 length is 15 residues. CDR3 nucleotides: TGTGCCAGCACCCGTTACAGGGAGAACACCGGGGAGCTGTTTTTT. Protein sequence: CASTRYRENTGELFF. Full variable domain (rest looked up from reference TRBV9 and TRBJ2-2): DSGVTQTPKHLITATGQRVTLRCSPRSGDLSVYWYQQSLDQGLQFLIQYYNGEERAKGNILERFSAQQFPDLHSELNLSSLELGDSALYFCASTRYRENTGELFFGEGSRLTVL.

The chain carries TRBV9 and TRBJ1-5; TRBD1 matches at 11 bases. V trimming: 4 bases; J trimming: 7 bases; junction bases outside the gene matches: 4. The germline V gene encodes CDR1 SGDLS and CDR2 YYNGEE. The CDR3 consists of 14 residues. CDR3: CASSKGQGAQPQHF. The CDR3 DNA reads TGTGCCAGCAGCAAAGGACAGGGGGCACAGCCCCAGCATTTT.

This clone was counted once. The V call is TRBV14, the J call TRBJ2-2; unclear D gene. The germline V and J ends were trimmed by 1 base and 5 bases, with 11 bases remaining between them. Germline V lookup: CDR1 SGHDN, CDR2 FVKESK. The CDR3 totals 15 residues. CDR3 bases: TGTGCCAGCAGCCAAGCAGGCGACCTTACCGGGGAGCTGTTTTTT. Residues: CASSQAGDLTGELFF. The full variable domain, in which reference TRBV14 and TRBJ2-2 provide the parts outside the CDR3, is EAGVTQFPSHSVIEKGQTVTLRCDPISGHDNLYWYRRVMGKEIKFLLHFVKESKQDESGMPNNRFLAERTGGTYSTLKVQPAELEDSGVYFCASSQAGDLTGELFFGEGSRLTVL.

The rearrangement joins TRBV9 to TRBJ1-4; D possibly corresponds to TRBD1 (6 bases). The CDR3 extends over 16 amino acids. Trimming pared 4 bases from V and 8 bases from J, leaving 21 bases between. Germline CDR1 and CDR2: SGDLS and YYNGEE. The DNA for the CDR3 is TGTGCCAGCAGCCCCTCCACCGGGACACTCTGGGAAAAACTGTTTTTT. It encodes CASSPSTGTLWEKLFF.

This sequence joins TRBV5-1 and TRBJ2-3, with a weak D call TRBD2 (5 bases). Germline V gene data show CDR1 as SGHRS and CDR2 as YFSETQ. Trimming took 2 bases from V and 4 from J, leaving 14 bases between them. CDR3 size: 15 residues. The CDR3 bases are TGCGCCAGCAGCTTAGCGGTTCAACGGTCAGATACGCAGTATTTT. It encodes CASSLAVQRSDTQYF.

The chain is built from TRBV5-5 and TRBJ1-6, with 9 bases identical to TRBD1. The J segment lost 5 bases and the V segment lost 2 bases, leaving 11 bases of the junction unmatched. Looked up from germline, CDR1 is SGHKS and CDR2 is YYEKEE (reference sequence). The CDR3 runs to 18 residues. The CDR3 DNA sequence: TGTGCCAGCAGCTTTCCCATGGGGACAGGGCGGGATAATTCACCCCTCCACTTT. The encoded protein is CASSFPMGTGRDNSPLHF.

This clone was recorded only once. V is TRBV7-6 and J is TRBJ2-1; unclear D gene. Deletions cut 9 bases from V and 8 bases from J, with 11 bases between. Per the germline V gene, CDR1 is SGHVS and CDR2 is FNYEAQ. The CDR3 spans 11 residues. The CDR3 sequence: CASKAFDEQFF. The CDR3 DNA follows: TGTGCCAGTAAAGCATTCGATGAGCAGTTCTTC.

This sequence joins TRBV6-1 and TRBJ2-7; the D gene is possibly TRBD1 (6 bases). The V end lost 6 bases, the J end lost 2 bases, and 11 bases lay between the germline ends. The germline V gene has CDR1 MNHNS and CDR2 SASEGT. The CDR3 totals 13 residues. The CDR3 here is CASRSGQTYEQYF. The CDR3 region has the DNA TGTGCCAGCAGATCTGGACAGACCTACGAGCAGTACTTC.

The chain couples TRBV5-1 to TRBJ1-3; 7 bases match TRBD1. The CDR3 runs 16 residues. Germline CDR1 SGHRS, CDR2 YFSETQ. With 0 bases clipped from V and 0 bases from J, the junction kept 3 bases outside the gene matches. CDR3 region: CASSLETGNSGNTIYF. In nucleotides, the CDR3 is TGCGCCAGCAGCTTGGAGACAGGGAACTCTGGAAACACCATATATTTT.

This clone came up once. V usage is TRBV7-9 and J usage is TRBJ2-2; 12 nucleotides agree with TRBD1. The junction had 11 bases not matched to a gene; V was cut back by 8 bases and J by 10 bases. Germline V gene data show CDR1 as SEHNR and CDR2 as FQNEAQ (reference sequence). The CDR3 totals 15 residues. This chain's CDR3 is CASPPEGTGGAELFF. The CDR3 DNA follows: TGTGCCAGCCCCCCAGAAGGGACAGGGGGCGCGGAGCTGTTTTTT. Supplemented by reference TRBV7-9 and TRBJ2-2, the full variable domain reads DTGVSQNPRHKITKRGQNVTFRCDPISEHNRLYWYRQTLGQGPEFLTYFQNEAQLEKSRLLSDRFSAERPKGSFSTLEIQRTEQGDSAMYLCASPPEGTGGAELFFGEGSRLTVL.

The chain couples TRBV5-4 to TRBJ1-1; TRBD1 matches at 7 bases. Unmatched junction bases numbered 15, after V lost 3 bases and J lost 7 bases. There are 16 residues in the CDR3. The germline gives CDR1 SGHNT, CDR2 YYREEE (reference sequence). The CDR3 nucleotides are TGTGCCAGCAGCTCCTACCACGACAGGGCCGTTTTTGAAGCTTTCTTT. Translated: CASSSYHDRAVFEAFF.

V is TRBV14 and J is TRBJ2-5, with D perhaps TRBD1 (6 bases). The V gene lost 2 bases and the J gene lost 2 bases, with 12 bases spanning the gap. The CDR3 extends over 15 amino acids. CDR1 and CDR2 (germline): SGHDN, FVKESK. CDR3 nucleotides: TGTGCCAGCAGCCAACCGACAGGTGAACAAGAGACCCAGTACTTC. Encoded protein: CASSQPTGEQETQYF. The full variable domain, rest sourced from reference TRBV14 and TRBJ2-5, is EAGVTQFPSHSVIEKGQTVTLRCDPISGHDNLYWYRRVMGKEIKFLLHFVKESKQDESGMPNNRFLAERTGGTYSTLKVQPAELEDSGVYFCASSQPTGEQETQYFGPGTRLLVL.

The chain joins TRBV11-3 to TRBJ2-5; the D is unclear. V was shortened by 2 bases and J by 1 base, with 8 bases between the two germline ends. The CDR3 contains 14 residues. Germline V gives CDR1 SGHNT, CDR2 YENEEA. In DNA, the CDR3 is TGTGCCAGCAGCTTAAGTACCACCCAAGAGACCCAGTACTTC. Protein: CASSLSTTQETQYF.

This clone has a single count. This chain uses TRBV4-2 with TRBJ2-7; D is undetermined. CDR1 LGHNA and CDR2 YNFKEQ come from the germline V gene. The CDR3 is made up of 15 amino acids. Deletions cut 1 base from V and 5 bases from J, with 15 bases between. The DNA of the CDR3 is TGTGCCAGCAGCCAAGGCGTGCGTCTTGGGGACGAGCAGTACTTC. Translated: CASSQGVRLGDEQYF.

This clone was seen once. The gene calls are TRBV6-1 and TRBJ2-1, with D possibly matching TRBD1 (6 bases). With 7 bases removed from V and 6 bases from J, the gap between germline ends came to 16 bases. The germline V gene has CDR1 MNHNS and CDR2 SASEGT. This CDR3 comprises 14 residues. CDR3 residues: CASKLGALPNEQFF. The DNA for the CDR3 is TGTGCCAGCAAGCTGGGGGCGCTACCCAATGAGCAGTTCTTC.

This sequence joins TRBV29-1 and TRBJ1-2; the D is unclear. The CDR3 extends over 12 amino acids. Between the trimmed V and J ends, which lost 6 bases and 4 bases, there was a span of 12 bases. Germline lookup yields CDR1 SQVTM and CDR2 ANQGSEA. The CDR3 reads CSVSDGTYGYTF. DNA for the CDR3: TGCAGCGTCAGCGACGGAACCTATGGCTACACCTTC.

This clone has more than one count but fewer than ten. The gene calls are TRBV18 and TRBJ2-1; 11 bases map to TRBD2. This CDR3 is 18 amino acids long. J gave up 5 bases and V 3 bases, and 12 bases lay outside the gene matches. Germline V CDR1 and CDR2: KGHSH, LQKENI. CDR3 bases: TGTGCCAGCTCACCGAGTCTGACTAGCGGGACCAATAACAATGAGCAGTTCTTC. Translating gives CASSPSLTSGTNNNEQFF.

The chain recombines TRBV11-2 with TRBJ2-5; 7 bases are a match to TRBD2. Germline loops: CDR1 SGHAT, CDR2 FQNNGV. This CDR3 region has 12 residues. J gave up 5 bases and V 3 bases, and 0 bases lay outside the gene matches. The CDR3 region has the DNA TGTGCCAGCAGCTTCGGGGGGGAGACCCAGTACTTC. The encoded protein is CASSFGGETQYF.

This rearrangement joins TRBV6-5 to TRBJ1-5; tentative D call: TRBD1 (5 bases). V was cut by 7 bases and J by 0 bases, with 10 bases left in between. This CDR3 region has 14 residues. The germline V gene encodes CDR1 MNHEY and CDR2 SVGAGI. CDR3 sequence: CASKDIDSNQPQHF. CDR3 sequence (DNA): TGTGCCAGCAAGGACATAGATAGCAATCAGCCCCAGCATTTT.

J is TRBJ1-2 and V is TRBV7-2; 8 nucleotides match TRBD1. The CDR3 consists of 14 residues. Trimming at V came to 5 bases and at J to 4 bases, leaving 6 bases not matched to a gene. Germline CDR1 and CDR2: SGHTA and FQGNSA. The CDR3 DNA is TGTGCCAGCAGCACGGACAGGGTAGGCTATGGCTACACCTTC. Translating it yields CASSTDRVGYGYTF.

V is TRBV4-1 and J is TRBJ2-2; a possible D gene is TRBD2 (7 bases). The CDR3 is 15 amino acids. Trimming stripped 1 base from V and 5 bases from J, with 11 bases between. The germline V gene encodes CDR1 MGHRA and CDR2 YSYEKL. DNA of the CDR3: TGCGCCAGCAGCCAAGCCAGGGGAGGGACCGGGGAGCTGTTTTTT. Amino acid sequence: CASSQARGGTGELFF.

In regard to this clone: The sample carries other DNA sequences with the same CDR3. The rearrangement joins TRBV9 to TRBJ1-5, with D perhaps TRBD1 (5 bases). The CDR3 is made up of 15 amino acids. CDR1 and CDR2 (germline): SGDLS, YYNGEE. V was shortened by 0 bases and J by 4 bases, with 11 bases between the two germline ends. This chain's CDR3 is CASSVDGGGNQPQHF. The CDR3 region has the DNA TGTGCCAGCAGCGTAGATGGGGGGGGTAATCAGCCCCAGCATTTT. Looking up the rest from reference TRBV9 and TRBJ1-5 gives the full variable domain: DSGVTQTPKHLITATGQRVTLRCSPRSGDLSVYWYQQSLDQGLQFLIQYYNGEERAKGNILERFSAQQFPDLHSELNLSSLELGDSALYFCASSVDGGGNQPQHFGDGTRLSIL.

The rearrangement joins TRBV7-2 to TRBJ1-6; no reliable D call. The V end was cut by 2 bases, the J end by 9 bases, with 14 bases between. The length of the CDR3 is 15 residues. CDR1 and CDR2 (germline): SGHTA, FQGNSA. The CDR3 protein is CASSLQRQTASPLHF. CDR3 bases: TGTGCCAGCAGCTTACAACGCCAGACGGCTTCACCCCTCCACTTT.

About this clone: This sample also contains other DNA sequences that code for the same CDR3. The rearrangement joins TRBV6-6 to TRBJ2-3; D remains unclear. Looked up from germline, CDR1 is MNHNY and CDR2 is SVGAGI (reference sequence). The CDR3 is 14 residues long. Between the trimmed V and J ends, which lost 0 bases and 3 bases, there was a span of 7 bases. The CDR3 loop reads CASSYSQTTDTQYF. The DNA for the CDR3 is TGTGCCAGCAGTTACTCGCAGACGACAGATACGCAGTATTTT.

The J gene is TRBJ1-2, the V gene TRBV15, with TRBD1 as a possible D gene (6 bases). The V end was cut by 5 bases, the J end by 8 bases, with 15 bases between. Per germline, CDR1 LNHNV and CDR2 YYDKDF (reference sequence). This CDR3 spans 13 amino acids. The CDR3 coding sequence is TGTGCCACCAGCCGGGGTGGGGGCAGGGGCTACACCTTC. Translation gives CATSRGGGRGYTF.

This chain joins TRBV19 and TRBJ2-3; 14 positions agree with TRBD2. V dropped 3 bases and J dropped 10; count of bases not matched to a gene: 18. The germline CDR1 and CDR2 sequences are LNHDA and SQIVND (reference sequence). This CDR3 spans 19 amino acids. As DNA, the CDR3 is TGTGCCAGTAGTATCAAATCCCGGGGACTAGCGGGAGTAGGAGTGGCGCAGTATTTT. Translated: CASSIKSRGLAGVGVAQYF.

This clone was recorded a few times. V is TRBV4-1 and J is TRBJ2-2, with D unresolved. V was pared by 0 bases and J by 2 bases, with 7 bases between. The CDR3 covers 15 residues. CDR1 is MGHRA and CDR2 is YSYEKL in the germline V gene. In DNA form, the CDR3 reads TGCGCCAGCAGCCAAGAAGCCAGAAACACCGGGGAGCTGTTTTTT. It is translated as CASSQEARNTGELFF.

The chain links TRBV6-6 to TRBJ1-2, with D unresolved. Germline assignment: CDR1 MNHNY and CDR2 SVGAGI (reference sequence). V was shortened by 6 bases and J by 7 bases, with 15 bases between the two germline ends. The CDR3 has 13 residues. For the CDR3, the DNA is TGTGCCAGCAGCCCAGGACGCTGGGGTGGCTACACCTTC. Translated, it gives CASSPGRWGGYTF.